This entry lists 23 T cell receptor beta chains sequenced from one sample in a study of blood T cell repertoires in COVID-19. Some clones are missing from TCRdb's copy, which holds only in-frame ones; the method was immunoSEQ multiplex PCR. The table includes over 250,000 clones, about 89% detected once. The sequenced sample consisted of PBMCs or T cells enriched from blood (not recorded which). The receptors come from a woman between 25 and 40 years old who had recovered from COVID-19.

The chain has TRBV10-3 and TRBJ1-5; D not resolved. This CDR3 spans 15 amino acids. The germline V and J ends were trimmed by 2 bases and 1 base, with 9 bases remaining between them. Germline assignment: CDR1 ENHRY and CDR2 SYGVKD. CDR3 protein: CAISEDGRSNQPQHF. CDR3 DNA sequence: TGTGCCATCAGTGAGGACGGGAGGAGCAATCAGCCCCAGCATTTT.

CDR3 sequence: CASKWGSNSPLHF. CDR3 coding DNA: TGCGCCAGCAAATGGGGCAGTAATTCACCCCTCCACTTT. V is TRBV10-1 and J is TRBJ1-6; tentative D call: TRBD1 (5 bases). V lost 7 bases to trimming and J lost 6 bases, with 10 bases between them. This CDR3 has 13 amino acids. Germline V gene sequence: CDR1 WNHNN, CDR2 SYGVQD (reference sequence).

The rearrangement links TRBV6-2 or TRBV6-3 to TRBJ2-7, with D perhaps TRBD2 (6 bases). The CDR3 covers 16 residues. Germline CDR1 MNHEY, CDR2 SVGEGT. The V and J ends lost 3 bases and 3 bases respectively, with 18 bases between them. The CDR3 region is CASSYRRDGDFYEQYF. The CDR3 DNA reads TGTGCCAGCAGTTATAGGAGGGACGGGGATTTCTACGAGCAGTACTTC.

The rearrangement joins TRBV7-9 to TRBJ1-1; no definite D call. Germline V lookup: CDR1 SEHNR, CDR2 FQNEAQ (reference sequence). Trimming shortened V by 1 base and J by 1 base, and 4 bases separated the two germline ends. The CDR3 sequence is 13 residues long. The CDR3 sequence is CASSLEQNTEAFF. CDR3 coding DNA: TGTGCCAGCAGCTTAGAGCAGAACACTGAAGCTTTCTTT.

The chain has TRBV7-3 and TRBJ1-6; D remains ambiguous. Trimming left V 2 bases short and J 7 bases short, with 9 bases between. CDR3 length equals 14 residues. Germline CDR1 SGHTA, CDR2 FQGTGA. The chain's CDR3 is CASSLEYGNSPLHF. CDR3 nucleotides: TGTGCCAGCAGCTTAGAGTACGGGAATTCACCCCTCCACTTT.

The chain uses TRBV6-1 and TRBJ2-7, with 9 positions matching TRBD2. V shed 2 bases and J 2 bases; nucleotides not matched to a gene: 1. The CDR3 length is 14 residues. Per germline, CDR1 MNHNS and CDR2 SASEGT. CDR3 sequence (DNA): TGTGCCAGCAGTGAACTAGCGGGGACCTACGAGCAGTACTTC. It encodes CASSELAGTYEQYF.

The genes are TRBV20-1 and TRBJ2-1; 10 bases agree with TRBD2. The CDR3 totals 16 residues. V lost 3 bases and J lost 8; bases outside the gene matches: 13. From germline, CDR1 is DFQATT and CDR2 SNEGSKA (reference sequence). The chain's CDR3 is CSASFGQRGGHYEQFF. CDR3 DNA: TGCAGTGCTAGTTTCGGCCAGCGGGGGGGCCATTATGAGCAGTTCTTC.

The V and J genes are TRBV4-3 and TRBJ2-7; TRBD2 is a possible D gene (5 bases). The CDR3 is made up of 16 amino acids. Per the germline V gene, CDR1 is LGHNA and CDR2 is YSLEER. Trimming pared 0 bases from V and 0 bases from J, leaving 12 bases between. The CDR3 reads CASSQDPSGISYEQYF. The CDR3 coding sequence is TGCGCCAGCAGCCAAGATCCAAGCGGTATCTCCTACGAGCAGTACTTC.

V usage is TRBV18 and J usage is TRBJ1-6, with 7 bases fitting TRBD1. Germline trimming cut 6 bases from V and 8 bases from J; bases unmatched to any gene: 7. CDR3 length: 14 amino acids. Germline CDR1 is KGHSH and CDR2 is LQKENI. The CDR3 region is CASSRQGGDSPLHF. In DNA, the CDR3 is TGTGCCAGCTCCCGACAGGGTGGGGATTCACCCCTCCACTTT. The whole variable domain, remainder taken from reference TRBV18 and TRBJ1-6, is NAGVMQNPRHLVRRRGQEARLRCSPMKGHSHVYWYRQLPEEGLKFMVYLQKENIIDESGMPKERFSAEFPKEGPSILRIQQVVRGDSAAYFCASSRQGGDSPLHFGNGTRLTVT.

On this clone itself: The junction and the germline gene differ at one end; a read error may be behind it. The chain uses TRBV5-6 and TRBJ2-4; 7 bases map to TRBD1. The CDR3 sequence is 14 residues long. Germline V lookup: CDR1 SGHDT, CDR2 YYEEEE. This CDR3 reads CASSWTGAQNIQYF. As DNA, the CDR3 is TGTGCCAGCAGCTGGACAGGAGCCCAAAACATTCAGTACTTC.

The chain combines TRBV4-3 with TRBJ1-4; D remains ambiguous. CDR1 is LGHNA and CDR2 is YSLEER in the germline V gene. V was pared by 1 base and J by 6 bases, with 15 bases between. The CDR3 covers 16 residues. In DNA, the CDR3 is TGCGCCAGCAGCCAAGGCTTCCTCCGGTCGCATGAAAAACTGTTTTTT. It translates to CASSQGFLRSHEKLFF.

The V call is TRBV5-5, the J call TRBJ2-2; D is possibly TRBD2 (7 bases). With 1 base removed from V and 3 bases from J, the gap between germline ends came to 13 bases. The CDR3 sequence is 16 residues long. The germline gives CDR1 SGHKS, CDR2 YYEKEE (reference sequence). The CDR3 reads CASSLLRGGHTGELFF. The CDR3 DNA reads as TGTGCCAGCAGCTTGTTGAGGGGGGGCCACACCGGGGAGCTGTTTTTT.

The V call is TRBV10-1, the J call TRBJ2-1; maybe TRBD2 (6 bases). From germline, CDR1 is WNHNN and CDR2 SYGVQD (reference sequence). Trimming stripped 9 bases from V and 12 bases from J, with 15 bases between. The CDR3 runs to 11 residues. DNA of the CDR3: TGCGCCAGACGGAGGGTTTTGGGGCAGTTCTTC. Protein: CARRRVLGQFF.

The rearrangement links TRBV3-1 (or the pseudogene TRBV3-2) to TRBJ2-7; 8 bases fit TRBD1. The germline V gene encodes CDR1 LGHDT and CDR2 YNNKEL (reference sequence). The CDR3 loop spans 18 amino acids. The junction had 18 bases not matched to a gene; V was cut back by 1 base and J by 7 bases. The CDR3 sequence: CASSQVPMTGASPGEQYF. In DNA form, the CDR3 reads TGTGCCAGCAGCCAAGTTCCGATGACAGGGGCCTCACCTGGGGAGCAGTACTTC.

The chain uses TRBV18 and TRBJ1-4; D not certain. This CDR3 has 11 amino acids. Trimming shortened V by 6 bases and J by 4 bases, and 3 bases separated the two germline ends. The germline V gene has CDR1 KGHSH and CDR2 LQKENI. This CDR3 reads CASSLNEKLFF. The CDR3 coding sequence is TGTGCCAGCTCTCTTAATGAAAAACTGTTTTTT.

This clone was seen a handful of times. J is TRBJ2-2 and V is TRBV27, with D unclear. The CDR3 is made up of 17 amino acids. The germline V gene has CDR1 MNHEY and CDR2 SMNVEV (reference sequence). The V and J ends lost 2 bases and 0 bases respectively, with 13 bases between them. The CDR3 DNA reads as TGTGCCAGCAGTTTAATGAGGTCGGTCGCGAACACCGGGGAGCTGTTTTTT. It translates to CASSLMRSVANTGELFF.

The chain links TRBV19 to TRBJ1-6; D remains ambiguous. Germline V gene lookup returns CDR1 LNHDA and CDR2 SQIVND (reference sequence). CDR3 size: 13 residues. The V and J ends lost 6 bases and 8 bases respectively, with 11 bases between them. CDR3 sequence reads: CASRTDGDSPLHF. CDR3 bases: TGTGCCAGTAGAACCGACGGGGATTCACCCCTCCACTTT.

The rearrangement links TRBV7-6 to TRBJ2-2; 12 positions agree with TRBD2. This CDR3 region has 17 residues. Per germline, CDR1 SGHVS and CDR2 FNYEAQ. J lost 4 bases, V lost 2 bases, and 5 bases had no gene match. The CDR3: CASSLYASGGATGELFF. CDR3 DNA sequence: TGTGCCAGCAGCTTATATGCTAGCGGGGGGGCCACCGGGGAGCTGTTTTTT.

The rearrangement links TRBV7-8 to TRBJ1-4, with 10 bases matching TRBD1. V shed 4 bases, J shed 7 bases, and the junction held 12 bases outside the gene matches. The CDR3 length is 17 residues. CDR1 is SGHVS, CDR2 FQNEAQ, per germline. The CDR3 spells CASSSPEVRDRGEKLFF. The CDR3 DNA reads as TGTGCCAGCAGCTCCCCCGAGGTCCGGGACAGGGGTGAAAAACTGTTTTTT.

The V gene is TRBV2, the J gene TRBJ1-5; a weak D match, TRBD1 (6 bases). CDR3 length equals 15 residues. V was cut by 3 bases and J by 6 bases, with 15 bases left in between. Germline CDR1 reads SNHLY; CDR2 reads FYNNEI. CDR3 region: CASSDLWTDSQPQHF. The CDR3 coding sequence is TGTGCCAGCAGTGACTTATGGACAGATTCTCAGCCCCAGCATTTT. Using reference TRBV2 and TRBJ1-5 for the parts outside the CDR3, the full variable domain is EPEVTQTPSHQVTQMGQEVILRCVPISNHLYFYWYRQILGQKVEFLVSFYNNEISEKSEIFDDQFSVERPDGSNFTLKIRSTKLEDSAMYFCASSDLWTDSQPQHFGDGTRLSIL.

The V call is TRBV25-1, the J call TRBJ2-5; 11 positions agree with TRBD1. The CDR3 has 17 residues. J gave up 3 bases and V 4 bases, and 10 bases lay outside the gene matches. Germline CDR1 and CDR2: MGHDK and SYGVNS. The CDR3 loop reads CASSATISGQGEETQYF. The CDR3 nucleotides are TGTGCCAGCAGTGCAACAATCTCGGGACAGGGGGAAGAGACCCAGTACTTC.

The chain couples TRBV2 to TRBJ2-1, with 11 bases that match TRBD1. Germline V gene sequence: CDR1 SNHLY, CDR2 FYNNEI. With 3 bases clipped from V and 8 bases from J, the junction kept 3 bases outside the gene matches. The CDR3 contains 14 residues. In nucleotides, the CDR3 is TGTGCCAGCAGTGAGGACAGGGGGCAGGATGAGCAGTTCTTC. Amino acids: CASSEDRGQDEQFF.

The chain is built from TRBV25-1 and TRBJ1-2, with TRBD1 identical over 10 bases. After removal of 8 bases from V and 5 bases from J, the junction contained 14 bases not matched to a gene. The length of the CDR3 is 16 residues. Germline V gene lookup returns CDR1 MGHDK and CDR2 SYGVNS. The CDR3 spells CASSISTGTGDYGYTF. The CDR3 nucleotides are TGTGCCAGCTCCATTTCGACCGGGACAGGGGATTATGGCTACACCTTC.